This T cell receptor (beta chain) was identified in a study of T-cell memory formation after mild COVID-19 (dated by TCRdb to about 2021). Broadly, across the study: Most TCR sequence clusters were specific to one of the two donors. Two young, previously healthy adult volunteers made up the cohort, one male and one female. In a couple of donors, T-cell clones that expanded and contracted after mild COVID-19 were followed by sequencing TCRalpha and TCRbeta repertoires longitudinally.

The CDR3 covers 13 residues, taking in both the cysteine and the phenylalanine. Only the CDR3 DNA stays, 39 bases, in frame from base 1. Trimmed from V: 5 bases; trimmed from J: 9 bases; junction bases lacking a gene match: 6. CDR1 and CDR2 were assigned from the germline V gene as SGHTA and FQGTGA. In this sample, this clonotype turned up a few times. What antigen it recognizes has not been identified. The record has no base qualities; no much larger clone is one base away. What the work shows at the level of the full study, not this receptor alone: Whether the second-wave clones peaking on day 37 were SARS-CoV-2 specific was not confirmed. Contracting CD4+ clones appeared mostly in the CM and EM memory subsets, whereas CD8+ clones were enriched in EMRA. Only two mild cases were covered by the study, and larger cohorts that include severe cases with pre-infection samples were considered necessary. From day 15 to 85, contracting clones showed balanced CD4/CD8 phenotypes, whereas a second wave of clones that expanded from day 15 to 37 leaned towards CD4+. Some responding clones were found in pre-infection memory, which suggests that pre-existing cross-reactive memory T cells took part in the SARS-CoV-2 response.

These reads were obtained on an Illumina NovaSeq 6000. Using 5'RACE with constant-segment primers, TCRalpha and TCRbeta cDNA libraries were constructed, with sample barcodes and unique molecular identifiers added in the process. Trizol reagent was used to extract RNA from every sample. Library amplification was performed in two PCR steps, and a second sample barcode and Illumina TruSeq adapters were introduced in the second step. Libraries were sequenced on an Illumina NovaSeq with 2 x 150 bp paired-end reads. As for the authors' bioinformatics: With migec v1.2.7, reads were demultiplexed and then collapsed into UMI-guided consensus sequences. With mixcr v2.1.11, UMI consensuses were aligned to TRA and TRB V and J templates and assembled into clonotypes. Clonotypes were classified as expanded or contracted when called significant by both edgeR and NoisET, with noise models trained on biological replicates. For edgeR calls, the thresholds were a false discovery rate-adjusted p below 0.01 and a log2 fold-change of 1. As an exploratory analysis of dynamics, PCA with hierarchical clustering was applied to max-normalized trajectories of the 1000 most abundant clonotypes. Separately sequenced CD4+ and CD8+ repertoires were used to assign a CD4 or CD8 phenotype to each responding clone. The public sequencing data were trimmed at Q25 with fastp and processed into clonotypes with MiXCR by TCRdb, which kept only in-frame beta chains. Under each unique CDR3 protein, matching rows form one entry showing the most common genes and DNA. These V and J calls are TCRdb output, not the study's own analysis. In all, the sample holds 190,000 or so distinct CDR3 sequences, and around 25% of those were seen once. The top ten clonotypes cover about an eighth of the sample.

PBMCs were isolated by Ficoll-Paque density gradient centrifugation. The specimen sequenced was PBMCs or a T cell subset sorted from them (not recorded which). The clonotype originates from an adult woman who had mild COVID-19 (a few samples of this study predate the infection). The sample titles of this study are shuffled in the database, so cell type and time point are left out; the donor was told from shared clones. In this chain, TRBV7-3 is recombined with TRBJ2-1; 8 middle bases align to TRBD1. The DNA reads TGTGCCAGCAGCCGATCAGGGGGCCTTGAGCAGTTCTTC. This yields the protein CASSRSGGLEQFF.